This TCR beta chain was observed in a study of healthy donors' naive CD4 and CD8 T cells. Losses at the gene ends were 6 bases for V and 6 bases for J; bases not matched to a gene: 4. The CDR3 extends over 15 amino acids. Starting from 450 to 550 ng of total RNA, TCR libraries were made with linear amplification. TCRdb recomputed calls from the reads with MiXCR, one row per CDR3 protein. The sample gives 150,000 to 200,000 distinct CDR3 sequences, 65% to 80% of which show up once; 2% to 2.5% is in the top ten. This TCR was sampled from a pool of human donors in good health; the sample pools cells from several healthy donors. The source material was naive CD4+ and CD8+ T cells sorted from blood, pooled from several donors. The chain employs TRBV12-3 or TRBV12-4 and TRBJ2-1, with 14 nucleotides matching TRBD2. The CDR3 nucleotides read TGTGCCAGCAGCCCGGGACTAGCGGGAGCCAATGAGCAGTTCTTC. Its translation is CASSPGLAGANEQFF.